The sequence of this T cell receptor beta chain was determined in a study of blood T cell repertoires in COVID-19. Background on the study: The United States, Italy and Spain supplied acute and convalescent COVID-19 samples. In each case, the material was cDNA or gDNA derived from T cells, B-cell-depleted T cells, or PBMCs.

The germline V gene has CDR1 SGHRS and CDR2 YFSETQ. The CDR3 is made up of 15 amino acids. The junction had 8 bases not matched to a gene; V was cut back by 1 base and J by 8 bases. Assay: immunoSEQ multiplex PCR; the TCRdb copy retains only in-frame clones and omits some. The sample shows some 68,000 clones, roughly 91% of them seen only once. One Seattle source followed patients from active infection through their disease course. The sample consisted of peripheral blood. V usage is TRBV5-1 and J usage is TRBJ2-1; the match to TRBD2 covers 8 bases. The receptor's source is a man aged 45-65 years with COVID-19, enrolled during active disease. In nucleotides, the CDR3 is TGCGCCAGCAGCTTGTCAGCGGGAGATACCGATGAGCAGTTCTTC. Its protein is CASSLSAGDTDEQFF.